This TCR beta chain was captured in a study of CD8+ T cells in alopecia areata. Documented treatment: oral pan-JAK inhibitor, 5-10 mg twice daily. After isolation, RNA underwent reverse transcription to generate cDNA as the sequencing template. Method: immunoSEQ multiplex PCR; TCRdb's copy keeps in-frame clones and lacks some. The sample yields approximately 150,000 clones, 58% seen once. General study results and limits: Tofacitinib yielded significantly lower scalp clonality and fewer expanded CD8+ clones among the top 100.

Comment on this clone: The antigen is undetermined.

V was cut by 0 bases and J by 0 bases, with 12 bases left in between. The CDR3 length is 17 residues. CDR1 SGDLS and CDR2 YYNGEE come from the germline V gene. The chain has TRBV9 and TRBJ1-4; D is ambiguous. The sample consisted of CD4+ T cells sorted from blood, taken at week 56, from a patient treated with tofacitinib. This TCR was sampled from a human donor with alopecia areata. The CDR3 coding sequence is TGTGCCAGCAGCGTAGGTCGGCAGATTGCAACTAATGAAAAACTGTTTTTT. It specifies CASSVGRQIATNEKLFF.